This passage covers 24 T cell receptor beta chains from one sample sequenced in a study of T cells in Graves' hyperthyroidism and ophthalmopathy. Amplification of TCR beta CDR3 regions used RNA as the template. Carried out on the TCR CDR3, a first-round RT-PCR used the HTBI primer set. A single record per CDR3 protein comes from TCRdb applying MiXCR to the multiplex PCR reads. The sample lists about 720,000 distinct CDR3 sequences; 18% were seen once. What was sequenced was blood. The receptor source for this set is a woman aged 45 to 65 with Graves' hyperthyroidism that later progressed to Graves' ophthalmopathy.

The CDR3 DNA follows: TGTGCCAGTAACCTAGCGAACACCGGGGAGCTGTTTTTT. Encoded protein: CASNLANTGELFF. V and J are TRBV19 and TRBJ2-2, with D unclear. Trimming removed 7 bases from V and 0 bases from J, with 6 bases in between. This CDR3 contains 13 residues. Germline CDR1 and CDR2: LNHDA and SQIVND (reference sequence).

This clonotype was picked up a small number of times. This chain connects TRBV6-2 or TRBV6-3 to TRBJ2-7, with D perhaps given as TRBD1 or TRBD2 (5 bases each). CDR3 size: 14 residues. The germline V gene has CDR1 MNHEY and CDR2 SVGEGT. The V gene lost 2 bases and the J gene lost 2 bases, with 10 bases spanning the gap. The CDR3 DNA reads TGTGCCAGCAGTTACGGGACGCCGACCTACGAGCAGTACTTC. This gives the protein CASSYGTPTYEQYF.

This clonotype was detected ten times or more. The chain uses TRBV30 and TRBJ1-1, with unresolved D. Germline CDR1 GTSNPN, CDR2 SVGIG (reference sequence). The CDR3 loop spans 13 amino acids. V lost 5 bases, J lost 1 base, and 11 bases lay in between. CDR3 loop: CAWDQGGNTEAFF. Here the CDR3 DNA reads TGTGCCTGGGATCAAGGTGGGAACACTGAAGCTTTCTTT.

This clonotype was detected only a few times. The CDR3 does not close with the conserved phenylalanine or tryptophan, likely indicating a read error. J is TRBJ2-5 and V is TRBV5-5; a weak D match, TRBD2 (5 bases). CDR1 is SGHKS, CDR2 YYEKEE, per germline (reference sequence). Trimming shortened V by 4 bases and J by 1 base, and 11 bases separated the two germline ends. This CDR3 contains 14 residues. The CDR3 region has the DNA TGTGCCAGCAGCCCCGGGATAACCCAAGAGACCCAGTACCTC. Amino acid sequence: CASSPGITQETQYL.

This clonotype turned up a few times. This chain links TRBV7-2 with TRBJ2-5, with a weak D call TRBD2 (5 bases). Trimming left V 3 bases short and J 5 bases short, with 16 bases between. The V gene's germline CDR1 is SGHTA and CDR2 FQGNSA. The CDR3 has 15 amino acids. CDR3 protein: CASSLQAELVETQYF. The CDR3, as DNA: TGTGCCAGCAGCTTGCAAGCGGAACTCGTCGAGACCCAGTACTTC.

This chain connects TRBV7-3 to TRBJ1-6; the match to TRBD1 covers 7 bases. Trimming removed 2 bases from V and 7 bases from J; junction bases left unmatched: 5. The germline V gene encodes CDR1 SGHTA and CDR2 FQGTGA. The CDR3 loop spans 15 amino acids. The CDR3 region has the DNA TGTGCCAGCAGCTTATCTGCCAGGGGGAATTCACCCCTCCACTTT. The encoded protein is CASSLSARGNSPLHF.

DNA for the CDR3: TGTGCCAGCAGTTCCAGCACTGAGCAGTTCTTC. As protein: CASSSSTEQFF. The chain combines TRBV12-3 or TRBV12-4 with TRBJ2-1, with D unresolved. Trimming pared 4 bases from V and 9 bases from J, leaving 7 bases between. CDR3 size: 11 residues.

This clonotype has at least ten counts. The rearrangement joins TRBV3-1 to TRBJ2-1; no clear D gene. Germline V gene sequence: CDR1 LGHDT, CDR2 YNNKEL (reference sequence). The V gene lost 4 bases and the J gene lost 6 bases, with 7 bases spanning the gap. CDR3 length: 12 residues. The CDR3 reads CASSRFSNEQFF. Written as DNA, the CDR3 is TGTGCCAGCAGCCGCTTCTCCAATGAGCAGTTCTTC.

This clonotype was seen a few times. This chain connects TRBV11-2 to TRBJ1-4; TRBD1 agrees at 9 bases. The V gene's germline CDR1 is SGHAT and CDR2 FQNNGV. The CDR3 contains 16 residues. The trim removed 8 bases at V and 4 bases at J, leaving 11 bases unmatched. The CDR3 is CASSSGTGRHNEKLFF. The CDR3 DNA sequence: TGTGCCAGCTCGAGTGGGACAGGGCGACATAATGAAAAACTGTTTTTT.

This clonotype was observed at least ten times. The genes are TRBV12-3 or TRBV12-4 and TRBJ1-2, with D possibly being TRBD1 (5 bases). The V and J ends lost 6 bases and 6 bases respectively, with 14 bases between them. This CDR3 is 13 amino acids long. CDR3 sequence reads: CASRGTEADGYTF. The CDR3 DNA sequence: TGTGCCAGCAGAGGGACGGAGGCGGATGGCTACACCTTC.

This clonotype was observed a few times. V and J are TRBV30 and TRBJ1-1; D is ambiguous. Trimming stripped 0 bases from V and 4 bases from J, with 15 bases between. The CDR3 is 15 amino acids. CDR1 GTSNPN and CDR2 SVGIG come from the germline V gene (reference sequence). CDR3 loop: CAWSVASGGSTEAFF. The CDR3 DNA follows: TGTGCCTGGAGTGTAGCATCCGGTGGGAGCACTGAAGCTTTCTTT. The full variable domain, rest sourced from reference TRBV30 and TRBJ1-1, is SQTIHQWPATLVQPVGSPLSLECTVEGTSNPNLYWYRQAAGRGLQLLFYSVGIGQISSEVPQNLSASRPQDRQFILSSKKLLLSDSGFYLCAWSVASGGSTEAFFGQGTRLTVV.

The chain recombines TRBV2 with TRBJ2-6; D gene unclear. Trimming took 3 bases from V and 1 from J, leaving 4 bases between them. Germline CDR1 is SNHLY and CDR2 is FYNNEI. The CDR3 length is 14 residues. The chain's CDR3 is CASSEHSGANVLTF. The CDR3, as DNA: TGTGCCAGCAGTGAGCATTCTGGGGCCAACGTCCTGACTTTC.

The chain joins TRBV9 to TRBJ2-5, with D unresolved. CDR1 SGDLS and CDR2 YYNGEE come from the germline V gene. Deletions cut 0 bases from V and 4 bases from J, with 10 bases between. The CDR3 is 14 residues long. The CDR3 loop reads CASSVGGRRETQYF. The CDR3 coding sequence is TGTGCCAGCAGCGTAGGGGGTAGGAGAGAGACCCAGTACTTC.

In its sample, this clonotype was seen many times. The gene calls are TRBV12-3 or TRBV12-4 and TRBJ1-2; tentatively, D is TRBD1 (6 bases). The length of the CDR3 is 14 residues. The V end lost 8 bases, the J end lost 7 bases, and 20 bases lay between the germline ends. CDR3 in DNA: TGTGCCAGCTCTACCCAGGGGATGATGGGTGGCTACACCTTC. It translates to CASSTQGMMGGYTF.

The chain combines TRBV3-1 with TRBJ2-5, with TRBD2 matching over 12 bases. Germline lookup yields CDR1 LGHDT and CDR2 YNNKEL (reference sequence). J was trimmed by 3 bases and V by 3 bases; bases with no gene match: 5. The CDR3 extends over 16 amino acids. The DNA of the CDR3 is TGTGCCAGCAGCCACCTACGGACTAGCGGGGAAGAGACCCAGTACTTC. It codes for CASSHLRTSGEETQYF.

This clonotype showed up just a few times. V gene TRBV3-1 combines with J gene TRBJ1-2; the D is unclear. Looked up from germline, CDR1 is LGHDT and CDR2 is YNNKEL (reference sequence). The CDR3 runs 14 residues. Trimming removed 6 bases from V and 6 bases from J, with 17 bases in between. DNA of the CDR3: TGTGCCAGCAGACCCGTGTTGGAGGCTGATGGCTACACCTTC. It yields the protein CASRPVLEADGYTF.

This clonotype occurred many times. J is TRBJ2-4 and V is TRBV3-1; unclear D gene. Germline V gene sequence: CDR1 LGHDT, CDR2 YNNKEL (reference sequence). The CDR3 consists of 15 residues. With 0 bases removed from V and 0 bases from J, the gap between germline ends came to 6 bases. This CDR3 reads CASSQDQLAKNIQYF. In nucleotides, the CDR3 is TGTGCCAGCAGCCAAGATCAGCTAGCCAAAAACATTCAGTACTTC.

The V call is TRBV19, the J call TRBJ2-2; TRBD2 might be the D (6 bases). The germline V gene encodes CDR1 LNHDA and CDR2 SQIVND (reference sequence). This CDR3 is 15 amino acids long. V shed 4 bases and J shed 6 bases, with 15 bases lying between them. As DNA, the CDR3 is TGTGCCAGTAGTACCGGACTATATGATCCCGGGGAGCTGTTTTTT. Its protein is CASSTGLYDPGELFF.

The V gene is TRBV4-1, the J gene TRBJ2-5; 8 bases line up with TRBD1. J gave up 5 bases and V 2 bases, and 4 bases lay outside the gene matches. The CDR3 runs 14 residues. CDR1 and CDR2 (germline): MGHRA, YSYEKL. CDR3 in DNA: TGCGCCAGCAGCCAATTCAGGGGGCTGGAGACCCAGTACTTC. This encodes CASSQFRGLETQYF.

The table lists this clonotype with many counts. The chain combines TRBV24-1 with TRBJ1-1; tentative D call: TRBD1 (5 bases). The CDR3 is made up of 14 amino acids. Germline V gene lookup returns CDR1 KGHDR and CDR2 SFDVKD. The germline V and J ends were trimmed by 2 bases and 8 bases, with 14 bases remaining between them. This CDR3 is CATSDSRGSGEAFF. The CDR3 DNA reads as TGTGCCACCAGTGATTCGAGGGGCAGCGGGGAAGCTTTCTTT.

This clonotype came up many times. The chain carries TRBV3-1 and TRBJ1-2; 7 bases are a match to TRBD1. Per germline, CDR1 LGHDT and CDR2 YNNKEL (reference sequence). V lost 4 bases, J lost 2 bases, and 10 bases stayed unmatched. The CDR3 has 16 residues. Written as DNA, the CDR3 is TGTGCCAGCAGCCCGGAGGGACAGCCGGGGAACTATGGCTACACCTTC. Its translation: CASSPEGQPGNYGYTF.

As for this clonotype: The CDR3 end shows no conserved phenylalanine or tryptophan, and so a read error is likely. This chain connects TRBV11-2 to TRBJ1-2, with no clear D. Trimming removed 1 base at V and 4 bases at J, with 4 bases between. The CDR3 consists of 12 residues. From germline, CDR1 is SGHAT and CDR2 FQNNGV. The CDR3 nucleotides read TGTGCCAGCAGCTTAGGCAGCTATGGCTACACCCTC. Residues: CASSLGSYGYTL.

At least ten counts were recorded for this clonotype. The chain carries TRBV2 and TRBJ1-1; no firm D call. Germline V gene lookup returns CDR1 SNHLY and CDR2 FYNNEI. This CDR3 is built from 14 residues. The V gene lost 2 bases and the J gene lost 6 bases, with 13 bases spanning the gap. CDR3 bases: TGTGCCAGCAGTGAATTCCCTAGGATTGCTGAAGCTTTCTTT. Its protein is CASSEFPRIAEAFF.

The chain is built from TRBV5-5 and TRBJ2-7, with D perhaps TRBD1 (6 bases). Trimming pared 5 bases from V and 1 base from J, leaving 16 bases between. The CDR3 is 15 residues long. Looked up from germline, CDR1 is SGHKS and CDR2 is YYEKEE (reference sequence). CDR3 in amino acids: CASSPGVDSSYEQYF. The DNA for the CDR3 is TGTGCCAGCAGTCCCGGAGTGGACAGTTCCTACGAGCAGTACTTC.